This T cell receptor beta chain was recovered during a study of T cell clusters in autoimmune cytopenias. TRB was amplified from around 250 ng of peripheral blood genomic DNA per sample. Study results and limitations: The T cell clusters were defined only in silico, without experimental functional validation.

In the case of this clonotype: Its antigen is unidentified.

CDR1 and CDR2 (germline): MNHEY, SMNVEV (reference sequence). The CDR3 consists of 15 residues. Multiplex touch-down PCR amplified TRB using TRB-A and TRB-B pools in one tube. TCRdb reanalyzed the multiplex PCR reads, giving one entry per CDR3 protein sequence and no DNA. This sample's table reports approximately 15,000 distinct CDR3 sequences. The same data also contributed to another study, on T cell repertoires in aging, cancer and after chemotherapy. This second study says: Compared with age-matched healthy donors, untreated hematological or solid cancer patients showed higher blood TCR clonality. In cancer patients, declining TCR diversity with age involved lost richness and lost evenness. Rebound thymic output was suggested by rising median generation probability during chemotherapy in each cancer cohort.

The sample comprised peripheral blood. The chain combines TRBV27 with TRBJ2-7; TCRdb's D call of TRBD1 is untestable without DNA. This clonotype was sampled from a human donor in good health. The CDR3 loop reads CASSLLGGAGNEQYF.